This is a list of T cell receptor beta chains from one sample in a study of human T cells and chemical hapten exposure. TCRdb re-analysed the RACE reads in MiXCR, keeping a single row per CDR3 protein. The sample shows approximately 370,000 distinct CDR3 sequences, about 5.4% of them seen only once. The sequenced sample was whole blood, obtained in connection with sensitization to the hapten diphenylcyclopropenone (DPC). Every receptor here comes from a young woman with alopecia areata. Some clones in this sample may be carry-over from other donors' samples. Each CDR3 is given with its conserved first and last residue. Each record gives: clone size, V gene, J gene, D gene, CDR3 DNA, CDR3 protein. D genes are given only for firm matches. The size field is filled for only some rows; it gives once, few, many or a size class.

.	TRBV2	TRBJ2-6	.	TGTGCCAGCAGTGGGGTTCTGAGCTCTGGGGCCAACGTCCTGACTTTC	CASSGVLSSGANVLTF
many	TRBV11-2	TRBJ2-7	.	TGTGCCAGCAGCTTAGCAGCCCACTACGAGCAGTACTTC	CASSLAAHYEQYF
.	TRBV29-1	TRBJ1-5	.	TGCAGCGCCGAGGCAGGGGTAGGACAGCCCCAGCATTTT	CSAEAGVGQPQHF
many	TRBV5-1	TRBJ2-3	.	TGCGCCAGCAGTCAGAGGGACCCCGTGACAGATACGCAGTATTTT	CASSQRDPVTDTQYF
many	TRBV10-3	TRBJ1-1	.	TGTGCCATCAGTGAGTCGCAAGGGACGAACACTGAAGCTTTCTTT	CAISESQGTNTEAFF
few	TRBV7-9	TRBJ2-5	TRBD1	TGTGCCAGCAGCCGCGGGACAGGGGGAGTGGAGACCCAGTACTTC	CASSRGTGGVETQYF
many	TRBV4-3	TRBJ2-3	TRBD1	TGCGCCAGCAGCCAAGTGGGCGAGAGTGGGACAGGGGTTGCAGATACGCAGTATTTT	CASSQVGESGTGVADTQYF
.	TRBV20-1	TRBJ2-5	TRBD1	TGCAGTGCCAGGGACAGGGGATCTGAGGAGACCCAGTACTTC	CSARDRGSEETQYF
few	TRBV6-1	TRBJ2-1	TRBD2	TGTGCCAGCAGTTCCCCCAGCGGGAGCTGGGAGCAGTTCTTC	CASSSPSGSWEQFF
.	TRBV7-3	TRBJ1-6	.	TGTGCCAGCAGCTTAAGTCAGGCCGGGGCAGGTTCACCCCTCCACTTT	CASSLSQAGAGSPLHF
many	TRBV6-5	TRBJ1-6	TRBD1	TGTGCCAGCAGTCCACAGGGGGAATCACCCCTCCACTTT	CASSPQGESPLHF
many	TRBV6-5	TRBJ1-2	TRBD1	TGTGCCAGCAGTTACCGGGACAGACCAAACTATGGCTACACCTTC	CASSYRDRPNYGYTF
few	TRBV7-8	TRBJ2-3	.	TGTGCCAGCAGCCCGCTAGGGAGTGGCACAGATACGCAGTATTTT	CASSPLGSGTDTQYF
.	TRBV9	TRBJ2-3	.	TGTGCCAGCAGCGTAGGGGACTTCCCAGGAGATACGCAGTATTTT	CASSVGDFPGDTQYF
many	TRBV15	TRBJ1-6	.	TGTGCCACCAGCAGAGTTTCGGCGGGTTCACCCCTCCACTTT	CATSRVSAGSPLHF
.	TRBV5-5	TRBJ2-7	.	TGTGCCAGCAGCTTGTCGGGCAGGGGTGTGCACGAGCAGTACTTC	CASSLSGRGVHEQYF
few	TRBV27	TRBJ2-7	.	TGTGCCAGCAGTTTGAGAAACTTCTACGAGCAGTACTTC	CASSLRNFYEQYF
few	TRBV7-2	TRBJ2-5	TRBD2	TGTGCCAGCAGCTTCGTAGCGGGGGGCCTCCAAGAGACCCAGTACTTC	CASSFVAGGLQETQYF
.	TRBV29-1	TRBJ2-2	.	TGCAGCGTCCAGGGGTGGTCCGGGGAGCTGTTTTTT	CSVQGWSGELFF
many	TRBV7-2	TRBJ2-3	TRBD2	TGTGCCAGCAGCCCCTGGACTAGCGGCTACACAGATACGCAGTATTTT	CASSPWTSGYTDTQYF
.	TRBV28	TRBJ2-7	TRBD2	TGTGCCAGCTGCGGGGGAGGACTAGGCGAGCAGTACTTC	CASCGGGLGEQYF
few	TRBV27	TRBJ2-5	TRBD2	TGTGCCAGCAGTTTACGGGGGGGCGACCAAGAGACCCAGTACTTC	CASSLRGGDQETQYF
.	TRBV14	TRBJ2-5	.	TGTGCCAGCAGCCACTTAGCGGTTCGGGAGACCCAGTACTTC	CASSHLAVRETQYF
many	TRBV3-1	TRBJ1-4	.	TGTGCCAGCAGCTTGGGGTCCCCGGCGGTAAATGAAAAACTGTTTTTT	CASSLGSPAVNEKLFF
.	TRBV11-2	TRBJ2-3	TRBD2	TGTGCCAGCAGCCCCGATCCCCTAGCGGGGGGCACAGATACGCAGTATTTT	CASSPDPLAGGTDTQYF
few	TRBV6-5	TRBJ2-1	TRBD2	TGTGCCAGCAGTTTCGCAGCGGGGGGCTACTACAATGAGCAGTTCTTC	CASSFAAGGYYNEQFF
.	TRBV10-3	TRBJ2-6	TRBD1	TGTGCCATCAGTAGAACAGGGGATGGGGCCAACGTCCTGACTTTC	CAISRTGDGANVLTF
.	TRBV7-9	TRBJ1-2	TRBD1	TGTGCCAGCAGCTTCACAGGGGGCCACCGACAAGGGTATGGCTACACCTTC	CASSFTGGHRQGYGYTF
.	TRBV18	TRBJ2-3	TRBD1	TGTGCCAGCTCACCAGTACAGGGGGTGACGGATACGCAGTATTTT	CASSPVQGVTDTQYF
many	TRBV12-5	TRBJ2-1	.	TGTGCTAGTGGTTTGGTTGGCTGGCCCTACAATGAGCAGTTCTTC	CASGLVGWPYNEQFF
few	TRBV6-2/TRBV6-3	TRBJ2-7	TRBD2	TGTGCCAGCAGTTACGACGGGACTAGTACACGCGAGCAGTACTTC	CASSYDGTSTREQYF
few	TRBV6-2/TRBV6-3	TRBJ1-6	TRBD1	TGTGCCAGCAGTTACCGACCAGGGGGGAATTCACCCCTCCACTTT	CASSYRPGGNSPLHF
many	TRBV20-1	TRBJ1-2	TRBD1	TGCAGTGCTAGAACCTCTCGTAGTGGACAGGAGGGGGGCTACACCTTC	CSARTSRSGQEGGYTF
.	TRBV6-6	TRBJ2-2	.	TGTGCCAGCAGTCATAGGGCCAGGGTGTTGGGGAACACCGGGGAGCTGTTTTTT	CASSHRARVLGNTGELFF
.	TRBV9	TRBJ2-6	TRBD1	TGTGCCAGCAGCGGAGGGACAGCTCTCTCTGGGGCCAACGTCCTGACTTTC	CASSGGTALSGANVLTF
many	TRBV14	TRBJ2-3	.	TGTGCCAGCAGCCCCATGTGGCGGGCCGACACAGATACGCAGTATTTT	CASSPMWRADTDTQYF
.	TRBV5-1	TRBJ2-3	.	TGCGCCAGCAGCTCCCTCGAAAGCACAGATACGCAGTATTTT	CASSSLESTDTQYF
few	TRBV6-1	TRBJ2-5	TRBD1	TGTGCCAGCAGCGGCGGCAGGGGGCTCCCCCCAGAGACCCAGTACTTC	CASSGGRGLPPETQYF
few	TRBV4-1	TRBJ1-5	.	TGCGCCAGCAGCCAAATAGGGGCGAATAGCAATCAGCCCCAGCATTTT	CASSQIGANSNQPQHF
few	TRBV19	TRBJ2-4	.	TGTGCCAGTAGTGGGCTGCAAAACATTCAGTACTTC	CASSGLQNIQYF
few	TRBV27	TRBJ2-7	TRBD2	TGTGCCAGCAGTTTTTCGGGGGGTCCCTCCTACGAGCAGTACTTC	CASSFSGGPSYEQYF
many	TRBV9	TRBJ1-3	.	TGTGCCAGCAGCCCTCAAGTCGCTGGAAACACCATATATTTT	CASSPQVAGNTIYF
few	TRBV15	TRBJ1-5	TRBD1	TGTGCCACCAGCAATCAGGGGGCGGGCGGTCAGCCCCAGCATTTT	CATSNQGAGGQPQHF
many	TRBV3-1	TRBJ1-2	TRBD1	TGTGCCAGCAGCCGGACAGGGGGCTTCGTGCGATCCAATGGCTACACCTTC	CASSRTGGFVRSNGYTF
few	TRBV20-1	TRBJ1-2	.	TGCAGTGCTCAAGCCGGGACGGAATATGGCTACACCTTC	CSAQAGTEYGYTF
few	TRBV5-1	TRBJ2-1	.	TGCGCCAGCAGCGTACAGGGATCCTACAATGAGCAGTTCTTC	CASSVQGSYNEQFF
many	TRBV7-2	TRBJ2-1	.	TGTGCCAGCAGTCGCCGGGGCGGCAATGAGCAGTTCTTC	CASSRRGGNEQFF
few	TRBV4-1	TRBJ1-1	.	TGCGCCAGCAGCCAAGTTGGGATAGGGGTGAGGGGCACTGAAGCTTTCTTT	CASSQVGIGVRGTEAFF
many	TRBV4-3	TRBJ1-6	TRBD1	TGCGCCAGCAGCCAAGATACGGACAGGGTTCTAAATTCACCCCTCCACTTT	CASSQDTDRVLNSPLHF
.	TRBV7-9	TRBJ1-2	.	TGTGCCAGCAGCTCCCACAGGGCGGATAACTATGGCTACACCTTC	CASSSHRADNYGYTF
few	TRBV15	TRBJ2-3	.	TGTGCCACCGGCCCACGGGGGACTAGCACAGATACGCAGTATTTT	CATGPRGTSTDTQYF
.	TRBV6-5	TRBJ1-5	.	TGTGCCAGCAGTTACTCAGAATATCAGCCCCAGCATTTT	CASSYSEYQPQHF
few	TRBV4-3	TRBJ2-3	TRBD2	TGCGCCAGCAGCCAACCACAGCGGGGGGCCACAGATACGCAGTATTTT	CASSQPQRGATDTQYF
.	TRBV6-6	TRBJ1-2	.	TGTGCCAGCAGTTACTCCGGGGGCGCCGGTGGCTACACCTTC	CASSYSGGAGGYTF
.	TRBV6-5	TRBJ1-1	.	TGTGCCAGCAGACCCCTCCAGGTAAACACTGAAGCTTTCTTT	CASRPLQVNTEAFF